This T cell receptor beta chain comes out of a study of T cell changes during pregnancy in multiple sclerosis. The V gene's germline CDR1 is SGHTA and CDR2 FQGNSA. The CDR3 has 12 residues. V was shortened by 4 bases and J by 5 bases, with 8 bases between the two germline ends. Only in-frame clones appear in the TCRdb table, and some are missing; sequencing was by immunoSEQ multiplex PCR. The sample holds approximately 46,000 clones, around 91% seen once. The TCR sequence derives from a female donor in good health, enrolled as a control in a pregnancy study. The V call is TRBV7-2, the J call TRBJ2-5; the D gene is possibly TRBD2 (5 bases). The sequencing used peripheral blood, collected after pregnancy. The CDR3 reads CASSSPGETQYF. CDR3 nucleotide sequence: TGTGCCAGCAGCTCCCCGGGGGAGACCCAGTACTTC.